Included here is one T cell receptor (beta chain) sequence, with context. The CDR3 is 17 amino acids. In germline, CDR1 is SGDLS, CDR2 YYNGEE. The V and J ends lost 0 bases and 2 bases, in that order; junction bases with no gene match: 7. These data are taken from a study of blood T cell repertoires in COVID-19. Seattle participants joined during active infection and were tracked over time. Some clones are missing from TCRdb's copy, which holds only in-frame ones; the method was immunoSEQ multiplex PCR. The sample lists about 330,000 clones; approximately 88% were seen once. The TCR was taken from a man younger than 40 with COVID-19, enrolled during active disease. Sequencing was performed on peripheral blood. This chain connects TRBV9 to TRBJ2-2, with TRBD2 identical over 7 bases. Written as DNA, the CDR3 is TGTGCCAGCAGCGTAGGTATTGGGGGGGAAAACACCGGGGAGCTGTTTTTT. Its protein product is CASSVGIGGENTGELFF.